This T cell receptor (beta chain) derives from a study of T cells in localized non-small cell lung cancer. Study results and caveats: Tumor showed lower T cell clonality than uninvolved adjacent lung, where it was highest. There were a median around 60 of the top 100 tumor clones appearing in adjacent lung.

Comments on this clone: Its cognate antigen is unknown.

The CDR3 sequence is 13 residues long. V gave up 7 bases and J gave up 9 bases, with 18 bases separating them. Germline V CDR1 and CDR2: MDHEN, SYDVKM. Clones were read by immunoSEQ multiplex PCR, and TCRdb kept only the in-frame ones, dropping some. The repertoire holds around 130,000 clones, with more than 70% as singletons. V is TRBV28 and J is TRBJ1-2; D remains ambiguous. The starting material was peripheral blood, obtained before any cancer treatment. The source is a female donor aged 60 or older with stage I lung adenocarcinoma. The CDR3: CASTSAPEISYTF. CDR3 coding DNA: TGTGCCAGCACCTCGGCTCCGGAGATTAGCTACACCTTC.